This TCR beta chain was retrieved from a study of graft-versus-host responses after intestinal transplantation listed by TCRdb under 2021. Regarding the complete study: Multivisceral, liver-intestinal, or isolated intestinal transplants were received by the recipients. Every recipient was given anti-thymocyte globulin induction, then maintenance tacrolimus and steroids for roughly 3 years. After intestinal transplantation, graft-versus-host and host-versus-graft alloreactive T cell clones were followed in the graft, circulation and bone marrow using bulk TCR-beta CDR3 sequencing. To identify alloreactive clones, pre-transplant mixed lymphocyte reaction products were sequenced and compared with unstimulated pre-transplant donor and recipient T cells. The cohort enrolled about two dozen intestinal transplant recipients including one retransplant, and a few patients lacking pretransplant specimens were excluded. Donor T cell macrochimerism was defined as a peak of at least 4% donor T cells among recipient peripheral blood mononuclear cells. Rather than going through the commercial service, samples from three later patients were sequenced in-house on an Illumina MiSeq and processed with MiXCR. What the study reported, not specific to this receptor: The conclusions were limited by the relatively low number and heterogeneity of the intestinal transplant patients. In the allografts of patients with donor T cell macrochimerism, GvH to HvG T cell clonal ratios were high. Early after transplant, peak levels of circulating GvH clones were found to be associated with declines in HvG clones. GvH clones were detected in recipient bone marrow, and some appeared earlier in ileal mucosa or blood, consistent with an intestinal mucosal origin.

Its CDR3 holds 15 amino acids, cysteine through phenylalanine. The read is trimmed to its CDR3 DNA, 45 bases read in frame from base 1. V and J lose 2 bases and 2 bases, and a span of 11 bases separates them. CDR1 and CDR2 were assigned from the germline V gene as MNHNS and SASEGT. This specimen's time point label, per the study, means: cells obtained before transplantation from donor or recipient. CD3+CD4+ and CD3+CD8+ populations were FACS-sorted from unstimulated pre-transplant donor and recipient cells taken from spleen or lymph nodes. Libraries were built with the immunoSEQ multiplex PCR assay. For most patients, genomic DNA was isolated with the Qiagen DNeasy Blood and Tissue Kit and shipped frozen to Adaptive Biotechnologies for TCR sequencing. For most patients, high-throughput TCR-beta CDR3 sequencing of genomic DNA was performed by Adaptive Biotechnologies. The published analysis was carried out like this. TCR sequencing data for some 17 patients were retrieved from Adaptive's ImmunoSEQ software; a few other patients were processed with MiXCR and VDJtools. CD4 versus CD8 sorting errors were corrected by removing sequences found in both subsets at a frequency ratio below 5:1. CDR3 nucleotide sequences shared between donor and recipient were removed because their origin could not be assigned. To count as alloreactive, a clone needed at least 2-fold expansion over unstimulated cells and a minimum CFSE-low frequency of 0.002% (template counts) or 0.001% (read counts). A clone was considered mappable if detected in the sequenced pre-transplant spleen, lymph node, or MLR CFSE-low populations of the donor or recipient. The cumulative frequency of alloreactive clones was calculated as a percentage of all sequences, weighted by copy number. TCRdb mirrors the immuneACCESS table, restricted to in-frame sequences. Some clones are absent from its copies; in checked studies, under half trace to an unresolved V gene, and the reason for the others is unknown. V, J and clone size are those of that table, while D and trimming were read from the DNA. The sample contains under 90,000 clones, 75% to 95% of them found a single time. The top ten clones comprise just under 0.35% of the sample.

Note on this clone: Which antigen it targets is not known. No base-level quality is on record; no much larger clone is a single base apart.

Source: unstimulated CD4+ T cells sorted from spleen or lymph node cells, taken before transplant. The chain uses TRBV6-1 and TRBJ2-3, with the D segment identity uncertain. The clonotype originates from a human donor who was the organ donor for an intestinal transplant. The CDR3 amino acid sequence is: CASSEFGLNTDTQYF. The nucleotide sequence is given as TGTGCCAGCAGTGAATTTGGCTTAAACACAGATACGCAGTATTTT.